This T cell receptor delta chain was retrieved from a study of Vγ9Vδ2 T cells in congenital toxoplasmosis (dated by TCRdb to the early 2020s). For the study in its entirety: The diagnosis of congenital toxoplasmosis relied on IgG, IgM and IgA serology, Western blot and an in-house interferon-gamma release assay. Infant repertoires were sequenced at 2 months after birth and at 1 year of age. At 2 months, TCR sequencing included about 5 infected and 10 uninfected infants, while at 1 year the sequenced group was 3 infected and 4 uninfected infants. This study compared the CDR3 repertoires of the gamma and delta chains in sorted blood gammadelta T cells from congenitally T. gondii-infected infants versus uninfected infants.

The study at large found these results: Two months was the earliest age with enough suitable sample material for TCR repertoire analysis, so newborn repertoires were not sequenced. At 1 year of age, repertoire differences between infected and uninfected infants were less clear than at 2 months. At 2 months, TRGV9 and TRDV2 CDR3s of infected infants appeared to carry fewer N additions than uninfected infants, especially TRDV2-TRDJ1 sequences. Germline-encoded fetal-type TRDV2 CDR3 sequences seemed to be more prevalent in infected than in uninfected 2-month-old infants, with an in utero expansion footprint being suggested. Both infected and uninfected infants showed high prevalence of a public TRGV9 clonotype.

cDNA was generated in one tube by template-switch reverse transcription with TRGC- and TRDC-specific primers, using SuperScript II. The TRGC primer was designed so that it binds both the TRGC1 and the TRGC2 constant genes. TRG and TRD amplification used the KAPA Real-Time Library Amplification Kit, with AMPure XP bead purification between steps. Illumina sequencing adapters were added by index PCR using the Nextera XT Index Kit. TRG and TRD amplicons were sequenced on an Illumina MiSeq with the V2 300 kit, giving 150 bp paired-end reads. Per the source publication's procedure: Before any further analysis, FastQC version 0.11.8 was used to check read quality. Reads were aligned to GenBank TRG or TRD reference genes, and CDR3 sequences were built with MiXCR version 3.0.3. Default MiXCR settings were kept, except that 3 rather than 5 consecutive nucleotides were used to assemble TRDD gene segments. N additions, CDR3 length, J segment length and clonotype sharing between samples were all calculated using VDJtools version 1.2.1. Out-of-frame CDR3 sequences and those containing stop codons were excluded from analysis. Infant repertoires were assessed for overlap with previously published fetal, cord blood and adult blood Vgamma9Vdelta2 repertoires. Clones were re-identified by TCRdb from the public reads with CATT, and rows with the same DNA were merged. Here the V and J calls rest on TCRdb's processing, not on the authors' analysis. A total of several hundred delta-chain clones appear in this sample, around 27% of them only once. Roughly a quarter of the sample comes from the top ten.

As for this clone: There is no known antigen for this receptor. A far larger clone is only one base removed, so a read error is likely.

The CDR3 numbers 19 residues from cysteine through phenylalanine. Only the CDR3 portion is preserved as DNA: 57 bases, with reading frame beginning at the first base. The germline V end is reduced by 0 bases and the J end by 5 bases; junction bases left unmatched: 18. From the germline V gene, CDR1 is GEAIGNYY and CDR2 is EKD. Mothers of both infected and uninfected infants received the same treatment, using spiramycin and/or pyrimethamine plus sulfadiazine plus folinic acid. All infants, both infected and uninfected, were delivered at term after more than 37 weeks of gestation. Around 1,000 uL of blood was processed into PBMCs by Lymphoprep gradient centrifugation, after which the PBMCs were cryopreserved in liquid nitrogen and shipped to Belgium. Thawed PBMCs were labeled with Zombie NIR viability dye and stained with CD3, TCR gammadelta, Vgamma9 and Vdelta2 antibodies. Sorting of CD3+ TCRgammadelta+ T cells was performed on a FACSAria III, with a mean purity of approximately 98%. The RNeasy Micro Kit was used to isolate RNA from approximately 9,800 sorted gammadelta T cells per sample. Infants were born to mothers enrolled with primary T. gondii infection during pregnancy. Peripheral blood samples from the infants were taken at an outpatient microbiology and virology center in Pavia, Italy.

The sequence came from a child under 10 years old born to a mother with Toxoplasma gondii infection during pregnancy, either congenitally infected or uninfected (not recorded which). The V gene is TRDV2 and the J gene is TRDJ1; 9 junctional bases match TRDD3. The sequenced sample was gamma-delta T cells from blood. In nucleotides, the sequence is TGTGCCTGTGACACCGGCTTGTTCGGGGATACGCAAGGTCAGGATAAACTCATCTTT. Its protein reads: CACDTGLFGDTQGQDKLIF.